Below are 7 T cell receptor beta chains sequenced from a single sample in a study of T cell changes during pregnancy in multiple sclerosis. Only in-frame clones appear in the TCRdb table, and some are missing; sequencing was by immunoSEQ multiplex PCR. The repertoire holds roughly 49,000 clones, with roughly 93% as singletons. The sequencing used CD8+ T cells from peripheral blood mononuclear cells, collected after pregnancy. Receptors were obtained from a female donor with multiple sclerosis, enrolled in a pregnancy study.

The chain links TRBV2 to TRBJ1-3, with a tentative D call TRBD1 (5 bases). The CDR3 spans 16 residues. Germline V gives CDR1 SNHLY, CDR2 FYNNEI. Trimming pared 1 base from V and 0 bases from J, leaving 10 bases between. This CDR3 reads CASSEDGGGSGNTIYF. CDR3 DNA sequence: TGTGCCAGCAGTGAAGACGGGGGGGGCTCTGGAAACACCATATATTTT.

The gene calls are TRBV4-1 and TRBJ2-3, with D perhaps matching TRBD2 (6 bases). Trimming took 0 bases from V and 3 from J, leaving 13 bases between them. The germline gives CDR1 MGHRA, CDR2 YSYEKL. There are 16 residues in the CDR3. The CDR3 DNA sequence: TGCGCCAGCAGCCAAGAAAGGGGACTTGGAACAGATACGCAGTATTTT. Translating it yields CASSQERGLGTDTQYF.

The chain couples TRBV29-1 to TRBJ2-1; 11 bases fit TRBD2. Losses at the gene ends were 5 bases for V and 5 bases for J; bases not matched to a gene: 5. The length of the CDR3 is 14 residues. The V gene's germline CDR1 is SQVTM and CDR2 ANQGSEA. As DNA, the CDR3 is TGCAGCGTTATTGGGACTAGCGGCCACAATGAGCAGTTCTTC. It specifies CSVIGTSGHNEQFF.

The chain joins TRBV4-1 to TRBJ1-2; a weak D match, TRBD1 (6 bases). V was cut by 8 bases and J by 4 bases, with 14 bases left in between. The CDR3 spans 13 residues. Germline values: CDR1 MGHRA, CDR2 YSYEKL. This CDR3 is CASGPGGLYGYTF. DNA for the CDR3: TGCGCCAGCGGGCCCGGGGGGCTCTATGGCTACACCTTC.

This chain uses TRBV4-3 with TRBJ2-3; TRBD1 matches at 8 bases. The V and J ends lost 1 base and 3 bases, in that order; junction bases with no gene match: 6. CDR1 is LGHNA and CDR2 is YSLEER in the germline V gene. The CDR3 contains 16 residues. This chain's CDR3 is CASSQVRTGLTDTQYF. The CDR3 DNA reads TGCGCCAGCAGCCAAGTTCGGACAGGGCTAACAGATACGCAGTATTTT.

The chain uses TRBV27 and TRBJ2-5; 8 bases align to TRBD1. Germline V gene data show CDR1 as MNHEY and CDR2 as SMNVEV (reference sequence). The V segment lost 2 bases and the J segment 3 bases; nucleotides outside the gene matches: 5. This CDR3 contains 15 residues. CDR3 amino acids: CASSLAQGEEETQYF. In nucleotides, the CDR3 is TGTGCCAGCAGTTTAGCACAGGGGGAGGAAGAGACCCAGTACTTC.

CDR3 DNA: TGTGCCAGCAGCTTAGAGTCTTGGGCAGGGGGAAATCAGCCCCAGCATTTT. Protein product: CASSLESWAGGNQPQHF. The J gene is TRBJ1-5, the V gene TRBV7-2, with 7 bases that match TRBD1. The CDR3 loop spans 17 amino acids. Per the germline V gene, CDR1 is SGHTA and CDR2 is FQGNSA. The V gene end was trimmed by 1 base and the J gene end by 4 bases; junction bases not matched to a gene: 10.